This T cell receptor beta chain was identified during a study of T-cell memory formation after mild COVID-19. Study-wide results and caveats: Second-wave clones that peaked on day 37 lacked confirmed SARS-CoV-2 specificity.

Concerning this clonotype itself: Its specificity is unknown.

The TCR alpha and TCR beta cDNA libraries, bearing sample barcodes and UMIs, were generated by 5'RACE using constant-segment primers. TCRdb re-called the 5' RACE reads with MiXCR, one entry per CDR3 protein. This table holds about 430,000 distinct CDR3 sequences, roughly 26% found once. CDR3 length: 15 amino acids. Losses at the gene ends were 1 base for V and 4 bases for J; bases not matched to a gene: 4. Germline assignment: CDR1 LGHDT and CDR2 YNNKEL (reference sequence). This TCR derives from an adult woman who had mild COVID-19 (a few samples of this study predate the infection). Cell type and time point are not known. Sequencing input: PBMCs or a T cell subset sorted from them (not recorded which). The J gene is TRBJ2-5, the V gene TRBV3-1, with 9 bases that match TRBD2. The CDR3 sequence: CASSQGLAVGETQYF. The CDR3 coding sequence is TGTGCCAGCAGCCAAGGACTAGCGGTGGGAGAGACCCAGTACTTC.